This T cell receptor (beta chain) was sequenced in a study of control samples from healthy donors and cancer patients (dated by TCRdb to the early 2020s). A note on this clone: The specificity of this receptor is unknown. No base quality information exists; no much larger clone differs at one position.

Counted from cysteine to phenylalanine, this CDR3 has 13 amino acids. Only the CDR3 region is kept as DNA, spanning 39 bases read in frame from base 1. For CDR1 and CDR2, the germline V gene lists SGHDN and FVKESK. Deletion took 4 bases off V and 1 base off J, with a span of 4 bases between the germline ends. The method was the immunoSEQ multiplex PCR assay. Not all clones reach the TCRdb copy of this immuneACCESS table, which keeps in-frame sequences only. Checked studies attribute under half of the gap to unresolved V genes and leave the rest unexplained. In all, the sample holds about 150,000 clones, and over 85% of those were seen once. The top ten clonotypes cover over 2% of the sample.

The chain was built from TRBV14 and TRBJ1-4; no D segment can be confidently identified. This clonotype originated in a man in his forties or fifties in good health. Input material: blood. The bases are TGTGCCAGCAGCCGTGGAACTAATGAAAAACTGTTTTTT. This codes for CASSRGTNEKLFF.